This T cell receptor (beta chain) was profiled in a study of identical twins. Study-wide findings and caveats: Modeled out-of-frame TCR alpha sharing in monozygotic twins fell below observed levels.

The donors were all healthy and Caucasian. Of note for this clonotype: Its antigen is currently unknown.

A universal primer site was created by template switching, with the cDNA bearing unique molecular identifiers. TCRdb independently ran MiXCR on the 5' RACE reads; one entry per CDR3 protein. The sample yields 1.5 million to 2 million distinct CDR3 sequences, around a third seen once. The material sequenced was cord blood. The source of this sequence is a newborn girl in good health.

The CDR3 protein is CASSLRTVSSGANVLTF. CDR3 nucleotide sequence: TGTGCCAGCAGCCTACGGACAGTTAGCTCTGGGGCCAACGTCCTGACTTTC. The genes are TRBV27 and TRBJ2-6; D perhaps matches TRBD1 (6 bases). V lost 6 bases and J lost 0, with 15 bases in between. The CDR3 has 17 amino acids. From germline, CDR1 is MNHEY and CDR2 SMNVEV (reference sequence).